These 24 T cell receptor beta chains were all obtained from the same sample, sequenced in a study of shared clonotypes between healthy human individuals. Some clones are missing from TCRdb's copy, which holds only in-frame ones; the method was immunoSEQ multiplex PCR. The table has 2 million to 3 million clones, 93% seen once; the top ten hold 0.35% to 0.45%. Input material: naive CD4+ T cells from PBMCs. Specified subset: CD45RA+ positively selected. The receptors originated from a man younger than 35 in good health. Some clones in this sample may be carry-over from other donors' samples.

Note on this clone: The sample contains more than one DNA sequence encoding this CDR3. The chain has TRBV28 and TRBJ2-1; D remains unclear. Trimming shortened V by 2 bases and J by 8 bases, and 4 bases separated the two germline ends. Germline V CDR1 and CDR2: MDHEN, SYDVKM. The CDR3 spans 11 residues. The CDR3 region is CASSLPDEQFF. The CDR3 bases are TGTGCCAGCAGTTTACCAGATGAGCAGTTCTTC. Full variable domain (rest looked up from reference TRBV28 and TRBJ2-1): DVKVTQSSRYLVKRTGEKVFLECVQDMDHENMFWYRQDPGLGLRLIYFSYDVKMKEKGDIPEGYSVSREKKERFSLILESASTNQTSMYLCASSLPDEQFFGPGTRLTVL.

This sequence joins TRBV7-2 and TRBJ2-6; 11 positions agree with TRBD1. V lost 2 bases to trimming and J lost 1 base; unmatched junction nucleotides: 4. Germline V gene sequence: CDR1 SGHTA, CDR2 FQGNSA. This CDR3 has 18 amino acids. The CDR3 DNA is TGTGCCAGCAGCTTATCCGGACAGGGGGCATCTGGGGCCAACGTCCTGACTTTC. It encodes CASSLSGQGASGANVLTF.

A single count supports this clone. The V and J genes are TRBV25-1 and TRBJ2-7; TRBD2 matches 8 bases. The CDR3 consists of 12 residues. The germline CDR1 and CDR2 sequences are MGHDK and SYGVNS. Trimming at V came to 7 bases and at J to 7 bases, leaving 6 bases not matched to a gene. The CDR3 DNA follows: TGTGCCAGCACCCGATCGGGGGGGGAGCAGTACTTC. Protein: CASTRSGGEQYF.

As regards this clone: The same CDR3 can be traced to other DNA sequences in this sample. The chain uses TRBV27 and TRBJ2-7, with unresolved D. This CDR3 contains 13 residues. Germline V gene sequence: CDR1 MNHEY, CDR2 SMNVEV (reference sequence). The V end lost 3 bases, the J end lost 3 bases, and 9 bases lay between the germline ends. CDR3 in DNA: TGTGCCAGCAGTTTCCGCGGACGCTACGAGCAGTACTTC. This encodes CASSFRGRYEQYF.

The chain carries TRBV28 and TRBJ2-7; tentatively, D is TRBD2 (6 bases). Trimming shortened V by 3 bases and J by 1 base, and 16 bases separated the two germline ends. CDR3 size: 16 residues. Germline-derived CDR1 and CDR2 are MDHEN and SYDVKM. The CDR3 DNA is TGTGCCAGCAGTTTCCTTGGGGGGAAAATTTCCTACGAGCAGTACTTC. Amino acids: CASSFLGGKISYEQYF. The full variable domain, with the rest looked up from reference TRBV28 and TRBJ2-7, is DVKVTQSSRYLVKRTGEKVFLECVQDMDHENMFWYRQDPGLGLRLIYFSYDVKMKEKGDIPEGYSVSREKKERFSLILESASTNQTSMYLCASSFLGGKISYEQYFGPGTRLTVT.

Worth noting for this clone: This sample also contains other DNA sequences that code for the same CDR3. The chain employs TRBV19 and TRBJ2-5; 8 bases map to TRBD1. This CDR3 contains 14 residues. Trimming cost V 3 bases and J 1 base; bases outside gene matches: 1. CDR1 is LNHDA and CDR2 is SQIVND in the germline V gene (reference sequence). CDR3 region: CASSIQGAQETQYF. In DNA, the CDR3 is TGTGCCAGTAGTATCCAGGGGGCCCAAGAGACCCAGTACTTC. Drawing the rest from reference TRBV19 and TRBJ2-5, the complete variable domain is DGGITQSPKYLFRKEGQNVTLSCEQNLNHDAMYWYRQDPGQGLRLIYYSQIVNDFQKGDIAEGYSVSREKKESFPLTVTSAQKNPTAFYLCASSIQGAQETQYFGPGTRLLVL.

V usage is TRBV2 and J usage is TRBJ1-5; D gene unclear. V shed 6 bases and J shed 2 bases, with 8 bases lying between them. The germline V gene has CDR1 SNHLY and CDR2 FYNNEI. The CDR3 spans 13 residues. CDR3 sequence: CASRGSGNQPQHF. CDR3 nucleotides: TGTGCCAGCAGGGGGTCCGGCAATCAGCCCCAGCATTTT. The complete variable domain, with remaining parts taken from reference TRBV2 and TRBJ1-5, reads EPEVTQTPSHQVTQMGQEVILRCVPISNHLYFYWYRQILGQKVEFLVSFYNNEISEKSEIFDDQFSVERPDGSNFTLKIRSTKLEDSAMYFCASRGSGNQPQHFGDGTRLSIL.

This chain joins TRBV4-2 and TRBJ2-5; 8 bases align to TRBD2. The length of the CDR3 is 14 residues. CDR1 is LGHNA, CDR2 YNFKEQ, per germline. The trim removed 3 bases at V and 4 bases at J, leaving 4 bases unmatched. The CDR3: CASSHGGVGETQYF. Written as DNA, the CDR3 is TGTGCCAGCAGCCACGGGGGGGTGGGAGAGACCCAGTACTTC.

The chain is built from TRBV28 and TRBJ1-2, with unresolved D. V lost 6 bases and J 3 bases, leaving 8 bases between the germline ends. Germline CDR1 reads MDHEN; CDR2 reads SYDVKM. This CDR3 contains 12 residues. CDR3: CASSLSYYGYTF. The CDR3 nucleotides read TGTGCCAGCAGCCTCAGCTACTATGGCTACACCTTC.

This clone was found once. This chain joins TRBV19 and TRBJ1-1; no clear D gene. Germline V gene data show CDR1 as LNHDA and CDR2 as SQIVND (reference sequence). V was clipped by 6 bases and J by 4 bases, with 12 bases between them. The CDR3 totals 13 residues. The CDR3, as DNA: TGTGCCAGTAGCCGTGGTTGGGGCACTGAAGCTTTCTTT. It encodes CASSRGWGTEAFF.

V and J are TRBV6-4 and TRBJ2-7; D is uncertain. CDR3 size: 13 residues. The V gene's germline CDR1 is MRHNA and CDR2 SNTAGT. The V and J ends lost 8 bases and 0 bases respectively, with 11 bases between them. CDR3 protein: CASSPLSSYEQYF. The CDR3 DNA reads TGTGCCAGCTCGCCCCTAAGCTCCTACGAGCAGTACTTC.

As for this clone: The same CDR3 also results from other DNA sequences found in this sample. The chain uses TRBV5-1 and TRBJ2-1; 7 bases match TRBD2. Germline trimming cut 1 base from V and 0 bases from J; bases unmatched to any gene: 4. Germline V gene sequence: CDR1 SGHRS, CDR2 YFSETQ. CDR3 length equals 16 residues. The CDR3 DNA sequence: TGCGCCAGCAGCTTGCTAGCGGCCAGCTCCTACAATGAGCAGTTCTTC. Amino acid sequence: CASSLLAASSYNEQFF.

The V call is TRBV6-5, the J call TRBJ2-1, with D perhaps TRBD2 (6 bases). Deletions cut 3 bases from V and 9 bases from J, with 15 bases between. CDR1 and CDR2 (germline): MNHEY, SVGAGI. The length of the CDR3 is 14 residues. In DNA form, the CDR3 reads TGTGCCAGCAGTTATAGCCGGGAGTTCAGTGAGCAGTTCTTC. This gives the protein CASSYSREFSEQFF.

V usage is TRBV9 and J usage is TRBJ2-7, with 11 positions matching TRBD1. There are 16 residues in the CDR3. Germline CDR1 reads SGDLS; CDR2 reads YYNGEE. V shed 0 bases, J shed 5 bases, and the junction held 7 bases outside the gene matches. The CDR3 bases are TGTGCCAGCAGCGTAGACCCGGACAGGGGGCTTGACGAGCAGTACTTC. Its protein product is CASSVDPDRGLDEQYF.

With regard to this clone: Within the sample, other DNA sequences also encode this same CDR3. The chain couples TRBV7-2 to TRBJ1-2; D not resolved. V was shortened by 2 bases and J by 2 bases, with 6 bases between the two germline ends. From germline, CDR1 is SGHTA and CDR2 FQGNSA. This CDR3 region has 13 residues. The CDR3 loop is CASSLLGNYGYTF. For the CDR3, the DNA is TGTGCCAGCAGCTTACTGGGGAACTATGGCTACACCTTC.

The chain recombines TRBV9 with TRBJ2-7, with D unclear. Trimming left V 4 bases short and J 2 bases short, with 13 bases between. Germline lookup yields CDR1 SGDLS and CDR2 YYNGEE. The CDR3 extends over 14 amino acids. The CDR3 region is CASSPSGSAYEQYF. The CDR3 DNA is TGTGCCAGCAGCCCCTCCGGGTCCGCCTACGAGCAGTACTTC.

The V and J genes are TRBV28 and TRBJ2-5; TRBD1 is a possible D gene (6 bases). In germline, CDR1 is MDHEN, CDR2 SYDVKM. This CDR3 contains 15 residues. Trimming took 8 bases from V and 5 from J, leaving 21 bases between them. The CDR3 DNA reads TGTGCCAGCGGTCACCGCAGGGGCCTCCGGGAGACCCAGTACTTC. This translates into CASGHRRGLRETQYF.

The rearrangement links TRBV4-2 to TRBJ2-2; TRBD2 matches at 8 bases. Per germline, CDR1 LGHNA and CDR2 YNFKEQ. J gave up 0 bases and V 1 base, and 4 bases lay outside the gene matches. This CDR3 is built from 17 residues. For the CDR3, the DNA is TGTGCCAGCAGCCAAGGCCCGGGACTAGCGAACACCGGGGAGCTGTTTTTT. This encodes CASSQGPGLANTGELFF.

This clone was observed a handful of times. The J gene is TRBJ1-1, the V gene TRBV30, with TRBD1 identical over 7 bases. After removal of 0 bases from V and 5 bases from J, the junction contained 3 bases not matched to a gene. The CDR3 length is 13 residues. Per germline, CDR1 GTSNPN and CDR2 SVGIG (reference sequence). CDR3 in amino acids: CAWSVGGATEAFF. The CDR3 bases are TGTGCCTGGAGTGTAGGGGGCGCGACTGAAGCTTTCTTT.

The V call is TRBV25-1, the J call TRBJ2-6; no definite D call. The germline V gene has CDR1 MGHDK and CDR2 SYGVNS. The V end was cut by 7 bases, the J end by 1 base, with 5 bases between. This CDR3 comprises 13 residues. CDR3 protein: CASTVSGANVLTF. DNA of the CDR3: TGTGCCAGCACGGTGTCTGGGGCCAACGTCCTGACTTTC. Variable domain in full (rest from reference TRBV25-1 and TRBJ2-6): EADIYQTPRYLVIGTGKKITLECSQTMGHDKMYWYQQDPGMELHLIHYSYGVNSTEKGDLSSESTVSRIRTEHFPLTLESARPSHTSQYLCASTVSGANVLTFGAGSRLTVL.

Comment on this clone: The same CDR3 arises from other DNA sequences in this sample as well. V and J are TRBV28 and TRBJ1-1; no clear D gene. The CDR3 spans 11 residues. The V and J ends lost 7 bases and 4 bases respectively, with 7 bases between them. Germline loops: CDR1 MDHEN, CDR2 SYDVKM. In DNA form, the CDR3 reads TGTGCCAGCAACCTGGGCACTGAAGCTTTCTTT. Its translation is CASNLGTEAFF.

Only a few counts were recorded for this clone. The V gene is TRBV28, the J gene TRBJ1-4; D is unresolved. CDR1 is MDHEN, CDR2 SYDVKM, per germline. Trimming cost V 3 bases and J 0 bases, with 2 bases left between them. CDR3 size: 13 residues. CDR3 sequence (DNA): TGTGCCAGCAGTTTCTCAACTAATGAAAAACTGTTTTTT. Encoded protein: CASSFSTNEKLFF.

The V call is TRBV25-1, the J call TRBJ2-7; 13 bases are shared with TRBD2. The V gene's germline CDR1 is MGHDK and CDR2 SYGVNS. Germline trimming cut 2 bases from V and 6 bases from J; bases unmatched to any gene: 4. The length of the CDR3 is 15 residues. CDR3 residues: CASSEPGLAGSEQYF. The DNA for the CDR3 is TGTGCCAGCAGTGAACCGGGACTAGCGGGATCCGAGCAGTACTTC.

The J gene is TRBJ2-6, the V gene TRBV5-1; no clear D. Germline-derived CDR1 and CDR2 are SGHRS and YFSETQ. With 4 bases removed from V and 3 bases from J, the gap between germline ends came to 11 bases. The CDR3 sequence is 15 residues long. CDR3 DNA sequence: TGCGCCAGCAGCCGAGCATGGAGTGGGGCCAACGTCCTGACTTTC. Translation gives CASSRAWSGANVLTF.